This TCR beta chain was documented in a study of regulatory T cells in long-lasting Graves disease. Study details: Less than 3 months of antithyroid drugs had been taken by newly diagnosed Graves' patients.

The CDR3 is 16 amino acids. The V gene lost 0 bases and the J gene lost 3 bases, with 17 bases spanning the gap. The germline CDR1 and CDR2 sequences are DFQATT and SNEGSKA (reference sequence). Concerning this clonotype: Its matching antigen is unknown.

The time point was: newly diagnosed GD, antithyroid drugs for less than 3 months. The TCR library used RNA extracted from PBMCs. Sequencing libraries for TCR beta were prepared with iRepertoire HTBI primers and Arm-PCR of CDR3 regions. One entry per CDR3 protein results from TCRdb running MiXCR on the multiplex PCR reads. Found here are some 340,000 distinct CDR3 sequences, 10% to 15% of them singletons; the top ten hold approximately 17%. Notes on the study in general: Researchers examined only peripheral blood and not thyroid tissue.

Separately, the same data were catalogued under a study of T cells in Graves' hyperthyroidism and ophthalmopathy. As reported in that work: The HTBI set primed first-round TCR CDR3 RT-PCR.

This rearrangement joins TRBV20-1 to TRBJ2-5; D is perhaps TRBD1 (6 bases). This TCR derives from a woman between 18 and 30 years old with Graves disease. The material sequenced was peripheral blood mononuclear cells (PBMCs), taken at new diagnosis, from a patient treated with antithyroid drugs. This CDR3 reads CSARDRRTVRKETQYF. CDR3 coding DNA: TGCAGTGCTAGAGATCGGAGGACAGTCCGGAAAGAGACCCAGTACTTC.